Below, one T cell receptor (beta chain) is given with its context. This record belongs to a study of blood T cell repertoires in COVID-19. About the research overall: Researchers got acute and convalescent COVID-19 samples from the United States, Italy and Spain.

The table came from immunoSEQ multiplex PCR; TCRdb's copy has only in-frame clones and leaves some out. This sample has about 160,000 clones, with around four fifths found just once. This clonotype originated in a man between 65 and 80 years old with acute or convalescent COVID-19. Sample: peripheral blood.

DNA for the CDR3: TGCGCCAGCAACTACAGGGCCGACACCGGGGAGCTGTTTTTT. This sequence encodes CASNYRADTGELFF. This chain uses TRBV5-1 with TRBJ2-2; D is possibly TRBD1 (6 bases). CDR1 and CDR2 (germline): SGHRS, YFSETQ. The V end was cut by 6 bases, the J end by 3 bases, with 12 bases between. CDR3 length equals 14 residues.